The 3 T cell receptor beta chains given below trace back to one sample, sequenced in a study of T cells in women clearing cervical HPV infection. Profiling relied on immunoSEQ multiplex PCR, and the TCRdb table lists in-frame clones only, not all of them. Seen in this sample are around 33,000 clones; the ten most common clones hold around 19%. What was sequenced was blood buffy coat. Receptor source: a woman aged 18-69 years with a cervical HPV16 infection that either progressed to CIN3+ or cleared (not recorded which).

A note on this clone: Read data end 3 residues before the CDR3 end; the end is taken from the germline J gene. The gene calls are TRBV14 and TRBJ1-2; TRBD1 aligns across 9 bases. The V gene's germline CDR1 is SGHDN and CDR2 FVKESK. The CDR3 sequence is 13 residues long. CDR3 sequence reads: CASSPGTGNRYTF. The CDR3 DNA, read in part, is TGTGCCAGCAGCCCCGGGACAGGGAATCGC.

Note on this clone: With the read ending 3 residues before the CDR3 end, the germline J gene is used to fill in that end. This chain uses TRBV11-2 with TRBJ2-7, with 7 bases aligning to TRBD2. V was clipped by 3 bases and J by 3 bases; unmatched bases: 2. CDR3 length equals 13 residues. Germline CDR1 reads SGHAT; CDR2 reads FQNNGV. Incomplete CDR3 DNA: TGTGCCAGCAGCTTCCTAGCGGACTACGAG. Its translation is CASSFLADYE. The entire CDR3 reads CASSFLADYEQYF.

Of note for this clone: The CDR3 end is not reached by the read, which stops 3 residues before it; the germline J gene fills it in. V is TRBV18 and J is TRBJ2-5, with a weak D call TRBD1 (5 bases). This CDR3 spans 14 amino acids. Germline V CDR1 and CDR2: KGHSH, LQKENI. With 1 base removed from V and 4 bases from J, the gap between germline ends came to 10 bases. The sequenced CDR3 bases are TGTGCCAGCTCACCACGGCAGGGCCGAGAGACC. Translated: CASSPRQGRET. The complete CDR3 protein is CASSPRQGRETQYF. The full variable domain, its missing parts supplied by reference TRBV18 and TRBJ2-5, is NAGVMQNPRHLVRRRGQEARLRCSPMKGHSHVYWYRQLPEEGLKFMVYLQKENIIDESGMPKERFSAEFPKEGPSILRIQQVVRGDSAAYFCASSPRQGRETQYFGPGTRLLVL.